Shown below are 4 T cell receptor beta chains from a single sample sequenced in a study of blood T cells in healthy people across ages. Combining a sample-barcoded 5' primer with a J-beta primer mix, a second PCR ran for roughly 6 to 12 cycles. TCRdb recomputed calls from the 5' RACE reads with MiXCR, one row per CDR3 protein. The sample has around 800,000 distinct CDR3 sequences; 20% to 30% are singletons. The same data also contributed to another study, on T cells of mothers and their children.

Sequencing was done on a sample of blood. The receptors originated from a boy aged 5-17 years in good health.

This clonotype was recorded at least ten times. V and J are TRBV29-1 and TRBJ1-3, with a weak D call TRBD1 (5 bases). This CDR3 has 16 residues. CDR1 is SQVTM and CDR2 is ANQGSEA in the germline V gene. V lost 6 bases and J 0 bases, leaving 18 bases between the germline ends. The CDR3 sequence is CSVVRGRSGSGNTIYF. The CDR3 nucleotides are TGCAGCGTGGTAAGGGGCAGGAGCGGCTCTGGAAACACCATATATTTT. Complete variable domain (other parts from reference TRBV29-1 and TRBJ1-3): SAVISQKPSRDICQRGTSLTIQCQVDSQVTMMFWYRQQPGQSLTLIATANQGSEATYESGFVIDKFPISRPNLTFSTLTVSNMSPEDSSIYLCSVVRGRSGSGNTIYFGEGSWLTVV.

V usage is TRBV2 and J usage is TRBJ2-1; 9 bases match TRBD2. Germline V gene sequence: CDR1 SNHLY, CDR2 FYNNEI. CDR3 size: 15 residues. Trimming took 6 bases from V and 7 from J; bases not matched to a gene: 10. CDR3 residues: CASRGLAGIENEQFF. The CDR3 DNA reads TGTGCCAGCAGGGGCCTAGCGGGGATAGAGAATGAGCAGTTCTTC.

V is TRBV5-5 and J is TRBJ1-4; 8 bases map to TRBD1. The CDR3 has 14 amino acids. Germline assignment: CDR1 SGHKS and CDR2 YYEKEE (reference sequence). V was pared by 1 base and J by 6 bases, with 2 bases of the junction left unmatched. The CDR3 DNA sequence: TGTGCCAGCAGCTTGCCAGGGGGCTATGAAAAACTGTTTTTT. This gives the protein CASSLPGGYEKLFF.

This clonotype was counted between two and nine times. V gene TRBV3-1 combines with J gene TRBJ1-6; D might be TRBD1 (6 bases). Trimming pared 7 bases from V and 10 bases from J, leaving 20 bases between. CDR3 size: 15 residues. In germline, CDR1 is LGHDT, CDR2 YNNKEL (reference sequence). The CDR3 sequence is CASTLGGGGGSPLHF. In nucleotides, the CDR3 is TGTGCCAGCACCTTAGGTGGCGGGGGCGGGTCACCCCTCCACTTT.